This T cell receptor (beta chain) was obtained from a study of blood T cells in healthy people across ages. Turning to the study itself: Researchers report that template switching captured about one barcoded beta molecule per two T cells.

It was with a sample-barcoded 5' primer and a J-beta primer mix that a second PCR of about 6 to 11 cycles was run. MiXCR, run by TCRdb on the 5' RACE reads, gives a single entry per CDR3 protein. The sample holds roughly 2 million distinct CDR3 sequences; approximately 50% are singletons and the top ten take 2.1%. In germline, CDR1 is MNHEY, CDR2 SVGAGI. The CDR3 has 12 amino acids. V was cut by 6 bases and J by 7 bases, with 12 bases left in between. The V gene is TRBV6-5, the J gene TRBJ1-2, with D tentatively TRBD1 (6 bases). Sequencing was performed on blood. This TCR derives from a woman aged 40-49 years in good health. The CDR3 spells CASRAGDCGYTF. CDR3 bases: TGTGCCAGCAGGGCAGGGGATTGTGGCTACACCTTC.